This T cell receptor beta chain was captured in a study of blood T cell repertoires in COVID-19. As for the study in general: Spain, Italy and the United States supplied samples that represented acute and convalescent COVID-19.

J gave up 5 bases and V 9 bases, and 9 bases lay outside the gene matches. The germline gives CDR1 LNHDA, CDR2 SQIVND (reference sequence). This CDR3 comprises 13 residues. A Seattle source enrolled patients during active infection and followed them longitudinally. This table comes from immunoSEQ multiplex PCR, and its TCRdb copy is limited to in-frame clones, with some not included. The repertoire holds 110,000 to 150,000 clones, with around 75% as singletons. The receptor was isolated from a woman in her 70s with COVID-19, enrolled during active disease. The chain couples TRBV19 to TRBJ1-1, with 7 bases matching TRBD1. Sample: peripheral blood. The CDR3 loop reads CASKDTGATEAFF. DNA of the CDR3: TGTGCCAGCAAAGACACAGGGGCGACTGAAGCTTTCTTT. The variable domain in full, with the rest retrieved from reference TRBV19 and TRBJ1-1, is DGGITQSPKYLFRKEGQNVTLSCEQNLNHDAMYWYRQDPGQGLRLIYYSQIVNDFQKGDIAEGYSVSREKKESFPLTVTSAQKNPTAFYLCASKDTGATEAFFGQGTRLTVV.